The next 5 T cell receptor beta chains were all read from a single sample in a study of cytomegalovirus exposure and HLA in healthy donors. 60 Vbeta and 13 Jbeta primers were used in PCR. Profiled with immunoSEQ multiplex PCR; TCRdb holds only in-frame clones, not every one. Seen here are some 150,000 clones, approximately 80% observed once, and the top ten hold 1.9%. Sample: PBMCs. The receptors were gathered from a woman aged 40 to 50 in good health and CMV-seronegative.

The chain couples TRBV11-2 to TRBJ2-7, with 8 bases aligning to TRBD2. Losses at the gene ends were 7 bases for V and 3 bases for J; bases not matched to a gene: 11. Germline V gene lookup returns CDR1 SGHAT and CDR2 FQNNGV. CDR3 length equals 15 residues. DNA for the CDR3: TGTGCCAGCACCCCCACCGGGGGGGCTCTCTACGAGCAGTACTTC. This encodes CASTPTGGALYEQYF.

Only one count was recorded for this clone. The chain joins TRBV7-3 to TRBJ2-1, with 7 positions matching TRBD2. The CDR3 consists of 15 residues. Germline CDR1 SGHTA, CDR2 FQGTGA. V lost 2 bases, J lost 8 bases, and 9 bases stayed unmatched. The CDR3 DNA sequence: TGTGCCAGCAGCTTACAGGGCGGGAGAGGCTATGAGCAGTTCTTC. It translates to CASSLQGGRGYEQFF.

This clone was recorded once. V gene TRBV21-1 combines with J gene TRBJ1-1; the table's D call, TRBD1, has no DNA check behind it. TRBV21-1 is a documented pseudogene. The CDR3 loop spans 15 amino acids. Here the CDR3 reads CASSKAQRGHTEAFF. In nucleotides, the CDR3 is TGTGCCAGCAGCAAAGCGCAAAGGGGGCACACTGAAGCTTTCTTT.

This clone appeared a few times. The chain couples TRBV28 to TRBJ2-3, with 8 nucleotides matching TRBD1. The CDR3 is 15 residues long. Germline CDR1 MDHEN, CDR2 SYDVKM. V lost 1 base and J lost 7; bases outside the gene matches: 7. The CDR3 DNA reads as TGTGCCAGCAGTTTATCAGGGGGCTTTTCTAATACGCAGTATTTT. As protein: CASSLSGGFSNTQYF.

This clone is a singleton in its sample. The chain recombines TRBV4-3 with TRBJ1-3; tentative D call: TRBD1 (6 bases). The CDR3 covers 15 residues. Germline assignment: CDR1 LGHNA and CDR2 YSLEER. Trimming cost V 1 base and J 0 bases, with 7 bases left between them. In nucleotides, the CDR3 is TGCGCCAGCAGCCAAGGAGGGGGCTCTGGAAACACCATATATTTT. Residues: CASSQGGGSGNTIYF.